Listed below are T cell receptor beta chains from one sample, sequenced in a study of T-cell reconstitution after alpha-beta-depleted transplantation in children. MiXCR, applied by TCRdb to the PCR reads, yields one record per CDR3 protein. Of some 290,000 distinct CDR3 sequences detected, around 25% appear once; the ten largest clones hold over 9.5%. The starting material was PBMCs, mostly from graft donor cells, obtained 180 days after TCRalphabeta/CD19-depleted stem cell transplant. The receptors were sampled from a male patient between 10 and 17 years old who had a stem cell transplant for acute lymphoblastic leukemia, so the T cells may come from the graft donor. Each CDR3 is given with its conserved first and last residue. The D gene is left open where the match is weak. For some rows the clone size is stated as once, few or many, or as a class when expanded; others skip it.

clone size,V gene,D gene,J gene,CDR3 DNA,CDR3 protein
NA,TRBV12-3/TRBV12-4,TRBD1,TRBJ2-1,TGTGCCAGCAGTTTAAGGGGACAGGGGGACAATGAGCAGTTCTTC,CASSLRGQGDNEQFF
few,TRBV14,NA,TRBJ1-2,TGTGCCAGCAGCCAAGATTGGTCTGAGTATGGCTACACCTTC,CASSQDWSEYGYTF
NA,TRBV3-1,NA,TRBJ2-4,TGTGCCAGCAGCCAAGCTATGTCGGGGCTCTTAGCCAAAAACATTCAGTACTTC,CASSQAMSGLLAKNIQYF
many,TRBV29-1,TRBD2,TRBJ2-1,TGCAGCGTTGATAGGGGAGGGGATGAGCAGTTCTTC,CSVDRGGDEQFF
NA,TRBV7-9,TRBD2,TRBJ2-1,TGTGCCAGCAGCTCCAGTAAAACGGGAGGGGGGAATGAGCAGTTCTTC,CASSSSKTGGGNEQFF
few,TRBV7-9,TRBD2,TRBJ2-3,TGTGCCAGCAGCTTAACGGGGGGAGGCACAGATACGCAGTATTTT,CASSLTGGGTDTQYF
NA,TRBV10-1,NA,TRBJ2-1,TGCGCCAGCAGTGAGCCGGGGCTCTGGAATGAGCAGTTCTTC,CASSEPGLWNEQFF
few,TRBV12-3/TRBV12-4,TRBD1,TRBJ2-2,TGTGCCAGCAGTTCCTGGGACAGGGAGGGCGGGGAGCTGTTTTTT,CASSSWDREGGELFF
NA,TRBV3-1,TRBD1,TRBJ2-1,TGTGCCAGCACCCACCCCACTTTGACAGGGTCTGTTCACAATGAGCAGTTCTTC,CASTHPTLTGSVHNEQFF
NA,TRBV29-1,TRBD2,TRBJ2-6,TGCAGCGTTGGGGGGAGGGACCACTCTGGGGCCAACGTCCTGACTTTC,CSVGGRDHSGANVLTF
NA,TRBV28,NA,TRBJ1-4,TGTGCCAGCAGCCGGGGTTTGAATGAAAAACTGTTTTTT,CASSRGLNEKLFF
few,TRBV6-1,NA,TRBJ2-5,TGTGCCAGTAGCTGGTGGGACACGGGGCTTGGCGGGAAAGAGACCCAGTACTTC,CASSWWDTGLGGKETQYF
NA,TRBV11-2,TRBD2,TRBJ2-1,TGTGCCAGCAGCTTAGGGGGGGTGTGGACTAGCGGGAGGGCCGGTGAGCAGTTCTTC,CASSLGGVWTSGRAGEQFF
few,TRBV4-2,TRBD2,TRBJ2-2,TGTGCCAGCAGCCAATACTACAATGGACTAGCGAACACCGGGGAGCTGTTTTTT,CASSQYYNGLANTGELFF
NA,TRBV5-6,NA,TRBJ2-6,TGTGCCAGCACCACTTGGACGACAGCCCTACTCTCTGGGGCCAACGTCCTGACTTTC,CASTTWTTALLSGANVLTF
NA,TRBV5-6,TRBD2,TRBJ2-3,TGTGCCAGCAGCTTGGCGACTAGCGGGACTAGCACAGATACGCAGTATTTT,CASSLATSGTSTDTQYF
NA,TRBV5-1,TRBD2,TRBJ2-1,TGCGCCAGCAGCCCTGGACTAGCGGGAGGACCATCCAATGAGCAGTTCTTC,CASSPGLAGGPSNEQFF
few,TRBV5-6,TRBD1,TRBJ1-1,TGTGCCAGCAGACCAACCCCGGACAGGGGGCATGAGAACACTGAAGCTTTCTTT,CASRPTPDRGHENTEAFF
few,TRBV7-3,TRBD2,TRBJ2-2,TGTGCCAGCAGCAGGACTAGCGGGAGCGTTTACACCGGGGAGCTGTTTTTT,CASSRTSGSVYTGELFF
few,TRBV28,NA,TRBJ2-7,TGTGCCAGCAGCAACGAAAGGGGTTCGGGCTACGAGCAGTACTTC,CASSNERGSGYEQYF
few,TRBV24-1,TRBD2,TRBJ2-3,TGTGCCACCAGTGAGACGTTACTAGCGGGAGCAGATACGCAGTATTTT,CATSETLLAGADTQYF
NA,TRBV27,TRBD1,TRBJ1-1,TGTGCCAGCAGTTCAAACCGGGACAGGGTACGTACTGAAGCTTTCTTT,CASSSNRDRVRTEAFF
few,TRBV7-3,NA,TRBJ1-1,TGTGCCAGCAGCCAAGGCGGGCAGATGAACACTGAAGCTTTCTTT,CASSQGGQMNTEAFF
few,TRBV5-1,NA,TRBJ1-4,TGCGCCAGCAGCACCGGTCCTTCTAATGAAAAACTGTTTTTT,CASSTGPSNEKLFF
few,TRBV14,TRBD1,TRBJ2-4,TGTGCCAGCAGCCGCCCGGGATTTCGACAGGGAGACATTCAGTACTTC,CASSRPGFRQGDIQYF
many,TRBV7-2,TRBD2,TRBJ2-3,TGTGCCAGCAGCTTAGTAGCGGGAGTCTCAGATACGCAGTATTTT,CASSLVAGVSDTQYF